Each of the 10 T cell receptor beta chains below was sequenced from the same sample in a study of immune heterogeneity within non-small cell lung tumors. Multiplex PCR employing 32 V and 13 J primers generated amplicons of the TCR beta CDR3. MiXCR was run by TCRdb on the multiplex PCR reads, yielding one entry per CDR3 protein. The data show 14,000 to 15,000 distinct CDR3 sequences, 28% seen once. Template material comprised bulk tumor genomic DNA at about 660 ng per sample. Several biopsies were spaced far apart within each primary tumor and obtained as surgery took place. Curative surgery was performed on patients who had untreated, newly diagnosed non-small cell lung cancer. What was sequenced was lung tumor tissue. These receptor sequences come from a man between 35 and 55 years old with non-small cell lung cancer.

Worth noting for this clonotype: One base away lies a much larger clone, so this may be a sequencing read error. The chain recombines TRBV7-8 with TRBJ1-2; D is unresolved. The CDR3 sequence is 14 residues long. The germline V gene has CDR1 SGHVS and CDR2 FQNEAQ. Trimming pared 0 bases from V and 4 bases from J, leaving 9 bases between. The CDR3 nucleotides read TGTGCCAGCAGCTTAGCGCCGGATATCTATGGCTACACCTTC. Its translation: CASSLAPDIYGYTF.

Regarding this clonotype: This may be a read error: a much more frequent sequence differs by one nucleotide. The genes are TRBV9 and TRBJ2-3; D is ambiguous. The germline CDR1 and CDR2 sequences are SGDLS and YYNGEE. V lost 4 bases, J lost 0 bases, and 12 bases lay in between. The length of the CDR3 is 15 residues. As DNA, the CDR3 is TGTGCCAGCAGCTACGGTTCAGGAAGCACAGATACGCAGTATTTT. Protein sequence: CASSYGSGSTDTQYF. Full variable domain (rest looked up from reference TRBV9 and TRBJ2-3): DSGVTQTPKHLITATGQRVTLRCSPRSGDLSVYWYQQSLDQGLQFLIQYYNGEERAKGNILERFSAQQFPDLHSELNLSSLELGDSALYFCASSYGSGSTDTQYFGPGTRLTVL.

This clonotype showed up many times. This chain joins TRBV28 and TRBJ1-2, with 7 bases lining up with TRBD1. Germline V gene sequence: CDR1 MDHEN, CDR2 SYDVKM. The CDR3 runs to 17 residues. V dropped 5 bases and J dropped 0; count of bases not matched to a gene: 12. This CDR3 reads CASSLGGRTGPNYGYTF. The DNA of the CDR3 is TGTGCCAGCAGTCTTGGCGGGAGGACAGGCCCTAACTATGGCTACACCTTC.

By frequency in the sample, this clonotype is medium-sized. One junction end disagrees with the germline gene, perhaps due to a read error. This chain uses TRBV6-2 or TRBV6-3 with TRBJ1-6; 7 positions match TRBD1. This CDR3 comprises 15 residues. The germline CDR1 and CDR2 sequences are MNHEY and SVGEGT. The CDR3 spells CASSYETGANSPLHF. CDR3 nucleotide sequence: TGTGCCAGTAGTTACGAAACAGGGGCTAATTCACCCCTCCACTTT.

This clonotype has ten or more counts. The chain employs TRBV20-1 and TRBJ2-3; TRBD2 agrees at 14 bases. Germline V CDR1 and CDR2: DFQATT, SNEGSKA (reference sequence). The CDR3 contains 13 residues. J gave up 5 bases and V 5 bases, and 0 bases lay outside the gene matches. This CDR3 is CSAGLAGGDTQYF. CDR3 nucleotide sequence: TGCAGTGCTGGACTAGCGGGGGGAGATACGCAGTATTTT.

Turning to this clonotype: At one end, the junction sequence differs from germline, possibly due to a read error. This chain connects TRBV10-2 to TRBJ1-2; D unclear. CDR1 WSHSY and CDR2 SAAADI come from the germline V gene. The length of the CDR3 is 14 residues. Here the CDR3 DNA reads TGCACCAGCAAGGTCTCCGGGGAATATGGCGGCTACACCTTC. Amino acid sequence: CTSKVSGEYGGYTF.

Concerning this clonotype itself: A much larger clone differs by one base, so this may be a read error. The V gene is TRBV19, the J gene TRBJ2-1; 7 bases are a match to TRBD2. CDR3 length: 13 residues. Germline V CDR1 and CDR2: LNHDA, SQIVND (reference sequence). The CDR3: CTSTTSARDEQFF. The CDR3 DNA is TGTACCAGCACAACTAGCGCCCGGGATGAGCAGTTCTTC.

At least ten counts were recorded for this clonotype. The chain joins TRBV4-3 to TRBJ1-6; no definite D call. V lost 4 bases and J 6 bases, leaving 7 bases between the germline ends. The CDR3 runs to 13 residues. The germline CDR1 and CDR2 sequences are LGHNA and YSLEER. This CDR3 reads CASSPSGNSPLHF. The CDR3 bases are TGCGCCAGCAGCCCGTCGGGTAATTCACCCCTCCACTTT.

By frequency in the sample, this clonotype is medium-sized. CDR3 amino acids: CASSQGSSSYNEQFF. The CDR3 DNA follows: TGTGCCAGCAGCCAAGGGTCGAGCTCCTACAATGAGCAGTTCTTC. The chain joins TRBV3-1 to TRBJ2-1; no clear D. Germline assignment: CDR1 LGHDT and CDR2 YNNKEL (reference sequence). The V end lost 1 base, the J end lost 0 bases, and 7 bases lay between the germline ends. The CDR3 covers 15 residues.

The chain combines TRBV4-1 with TRBJ1-5, with D hard to call. With 1 base removed from V and 1 base from J, the gap between germline ends came to 8 bases. The CDR3 runs to 15 residues. Germline CDR1 and CDR2: MGHRA and YSYEKL. Written as DNA, the CDR3 is TGCGCCAGCAGCCAAGTAGCACAGAGCAATCAGCCCCAGCATTTT. Translating gives CASSQVAQSNQPQHF.